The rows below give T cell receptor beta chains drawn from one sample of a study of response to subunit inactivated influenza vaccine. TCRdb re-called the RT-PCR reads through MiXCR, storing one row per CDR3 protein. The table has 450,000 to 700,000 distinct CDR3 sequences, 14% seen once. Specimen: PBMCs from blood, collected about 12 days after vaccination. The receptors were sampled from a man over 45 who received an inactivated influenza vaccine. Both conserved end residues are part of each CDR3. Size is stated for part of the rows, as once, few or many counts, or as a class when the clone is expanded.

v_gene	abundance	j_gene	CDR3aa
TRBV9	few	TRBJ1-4	CASSVGTATNEKLFF
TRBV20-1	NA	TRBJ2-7	CSARASGTRQYF
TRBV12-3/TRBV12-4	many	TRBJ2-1	CASRYSAGPNEQFF
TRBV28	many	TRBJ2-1	CASGPAGTSSYNEQFF
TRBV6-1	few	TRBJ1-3	CASSKDSSGNTIYF
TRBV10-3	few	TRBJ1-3	CAISESIGQGVSGNTIYF
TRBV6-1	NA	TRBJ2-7	CASRWDREYF
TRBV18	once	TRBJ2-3	CASSPPKSGLSTDTQYF
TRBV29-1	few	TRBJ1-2	CSGKQGAQGYTF
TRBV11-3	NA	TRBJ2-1	CASSSSGLTYNEQFF
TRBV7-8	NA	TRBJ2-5	CASSLDVGETQYF
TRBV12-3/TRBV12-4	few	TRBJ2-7	CASSLRGGQLYEQYF
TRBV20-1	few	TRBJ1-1	CSARETGVNTEAFF
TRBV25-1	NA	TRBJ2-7	CASSEMAHSYEQYF